The 6 T cell receptor beta chains below were found in one sample sequenced in a study of siplizumab effects on memory and regulatory T cells. The repertoire was sequenced with immunoSEQ multiplex PCR; TCRdb's copy has only in-frame clones and lacks some. The data contain about 110,000 clones, roughly 92% of them seen just once; the ten biggest clones take up 1% to 1.5%. The sample was CD4+ T cells sorted from blood. These receptors came from a human donor in good health.

The V gene is TRBV5-6, the J gene TRBJ2-1, with D perhaps matching TRBD1 (6 bases). With 3 bases removed from V and 7 bases from J, the gap between germline ends came to 23 bases. The germline V gene has CDR1 SGHDT and CDR2 YYEEEE. The CDR3 has 17 residues. The CDR3 protein is CASSWGPRGSLGNEQFF. CDR3 coding DNA: TGTGCCAGCAGCTGGGGGCCCAGGGGCTCCCTCGGTAATGAGCAGTTCTTC. The whole variable domain, remainder taken from reference TRBV5-6 and TRBJ2-1, is DAGVTQSPTHLIKTRGQQVTLRCSPKSGHDTVSWYQQALGQGPQFIFQYYEEEERQRGNFPDRFSGHQFPNYSSELNVNALLLGDSALYLCASSWGPRGSLGNEQFFGPGTRLTVL.

This chain uses TRBV7-9 with TRBJ2-2, with D perhaps TRBD1 (6 bases). Trimming took 5 bases from V and 1 from J, leaving 8 bases between them. Germline V gene lookup returns CDR1 SEHNR and CDR2 FQNEAQ (reference sequence). The length of the CDR3 is 14 residues. The CDR3 DNA reads as TGTGCCAGCAGCATGACAGGGAACACCGGGGAGCTGTTTTTT. It yields the protein CASSMTGNTGELFF.

With regard to this clone: In the same sample, other DNA sequences code for this CDR3. This chain links TRBV9 with TRBJ1-2; possible D gene TRBD1, 5 bases. Trimming took 4 bases from V and 1 from J, leaving 8 bases between them. Germline V gene lookup returns CDR1 SGDLS and CDR2 YYNGEE. The CDR3 is 13 amino acids. In DNA, the CDR3 is TGTGCCAGCAGCCGTGACAGTAACTATGGCTACACCTTC. It translates to CASSRDSNYGYTF.

The rearrangement uses TRBV29-1 and TRBJ2-1; unclear D gene. The V and J ends lost 0 bases and 8 bases respectively, with 5 bases between them. The CDR3 length is 11 residues. Germline V gene data show CDR1 as SQVTM and CDR2 as ANQGSEA. The CDR3: CSVEDWHEQFF. The CDR3 DNA is TGCAGCGTTGAAGATTGGCATGAGCAGTTCTTC.

The chain has TRBV19 and TRBJ2-7, with D perhaps TRBD2 (5 bases). CDR1 and CDR2 from the germline V gene are LNHDA and SQIVND (reference sequence). CDR3 length equals 14 residues. The V end was cut by 5 bases, the J end by 0 bases, with 11 bases between. The CDR3 bases are TGTGCCAGTAGTCCTTGGAGGAGCTCCTACGAGCAGTACTTC. This encodes CASSPWRSSYEQYF.

This rearrangement joins TRBV5-1 to TRBJ1-1, with D maybe TRBD1 (6 bases). The V and J ends lost 4 bases and 2 bases respectively, with 15 bases between them. Germline values: CDR1 SGHRS, CDR2 YFSETQ. This CDR3 has 15 residues. The CDR3 sequence: CASSRDILFNTEAFF. The CDR3 DNA is TGCGCCAGCAGCAGGGACATATTATTTAACACTGAAGCTTTCTTT.